Below, 13 T cell receptor beta chains from the same sample are listed, as sequenced in a study of shared clonotypes between healthy human individuals. Here immunoSEQ multiplex PCR was the method, and the copy in TCRdb shows in-frame clones only, minus some. The sample carries millions of clones, 80% to 95% recorded once. The specimen was naive CD4+ T cells from PBMCs. Subset here: CD45RA+ positively selected. The receptors originated from a man between 18 and 35 years old in good health. Some clones in this sample may be carry-over from other donors' samples.

J is TRBJ2-3 and V is TRBV5-1; D possibly matches TRBD1 or TRBD2 (5 bases each). CDR1 is SGHRS, CDR2 YFSETQ, per germline. This CDR3 contains 15 residues. The germline V and J ends were trimmed by 4 bases and 2 bases, with 14 bases remaining between them. CDR3 sequence reads: CASSLGTADTDTQYF. The DNA for the CDR3 is TGCGCCAGCAGCCTGGGGACCGCTGACACAGATACGCAGTATTTT. The variable domain in full, with the rest retrieved from reference TRBV5-1 and TRBJ2-3, is KAGVTQTPRYLIKTRGQQVTLSCSPISGHRSVSWYQQTPGQGLQFLFEYFSETQRNKGNFPGRFSGRQFSNSRSEMNVSTLELGDSALYLCASSLGTADTDTQYFGPGTRLTVL.

This sequence joins TRBV21-1 and TRBJ1-2; the table's D call of TRBD1 was not tested on the DNA. TRBV21-1 is assigned pseudogene status. The CDR3 spans 15 residues. In nucleotides, the CDR3 is TGTGCCAGCAGCAGCGCAAGGCAGGGGGTATTTGGCTACACCTTC. Its translation: CASSSARQGVFGYTF.

Turning to this clone: Additional DNA sequences in this sample encode the identical CDR3. V is TRBV7-3 and J is TRBJ2-2, with D possibly called TRBD1 or TRBD2 (5 bases each). From germline, CDR1 is SGHTA and CDR2 FQGTGA. The V gene lost 4 bases and the J gene lost 1 base, with 10 bases spanning the gap. The CDR3 runs to 15 residues. The CDR3 coding sequence is TGTGCCAGCAGCTCCCAGGGACGGAACACCGGGGAGCTGTTTTTT. Translated: CASSSQGRNTGELFF.

A single count supports this clone. The chain employs TRBV5-3 and TRBJ1-4, with D unclear. TRBV5-3 is an ORF, and what it does is uncertain. V was cut by 8 bases and J by 3 bases, with 17 bases left in between. The CDR3 length is 15 residues. In DNA, the CDR3 is TGTGCCAGGAGCCAACCCCGGCTACCTAATGAAAAACTGTTTTTT. This codes for CARSQPRLPNEKLFF.

The chain joins TRBV5-1 to TRBJ2-5; 8 bases agree with TRBD1. After removal of 7 bases from V and 1 base from J, the junction contained 3 bases not matched to a gene. The germline CDR1 and CDR2 sequences are SGHRS and YFSETQ. CDR3 length: 13 amino acids. CDR3 DNA sequence: TGCGCCAGCGGAGGACAGGGCCAAGAGACCCAGTACTTC. This translates into CASGGQGQETQYF.

The chain is built from TRBV6-5 and TRBJ2-2, with D perhaps matching TRBD2 (6 bases). The ends were cut back, 2 bases at V and 4 bases at J, with 14 bases in the middle. CDR1 is MNHEY and CDR2 is SVGAGI in the germline V gene. The CDR3 is made up of 16 amino acids. CDR3 sequence: CASSYLLTRGTGELFF. CDR3 in DNA: TGTGCCAGCAGTTACCTGCTGACTAGGGGCACCGGGGAGCTGTTTTTT.

The V call is TRBV21-1, the J call TRBJ2-7; the DNA was not used to check the table's D call, TRBD2. TRBV21-1 is a pseudogene. The CDR3 runs to 17 residues. This CDR3 reads CASSSNGLAGGRYEQYF. The CDR3 nucleotides read TGTGCCAGCAGCTCGAATGGACTAGCGGGAGGTCGGTACGAGCAGTACTTC.

The V and J genes are TRBV15 and TRBJ2-3; 9 bases agree with TRBD2. The germline V gene encodes CDR1 LNHNV and CDR2 YYDKDF (reference sequence). CDR3 length equals 18 residues. J was trimmed by 4 bases and V by 1 base; bases with no gene match: 12. CDR3 DNA sequence: TGTGCCACCAGCAGAGCCCGTGGGTTTGGGACTAGCCCAGATACGCAGTATTTT. Translation: CATSRARGFGTSPDTQYF.

The chain carries TRBV4-1 and TRBJ2-2; TRBD2 is a possible D gene (6 bases). Germline V gene sequence: CDR1 MGHRA, CDR2 YSYEKL. Trimming took off 3 bases at V and 4 bases at J, with 12 bases between the two ends. This CDR3 comprises 15 residues. The CDR3 sequence is CASSQGREVTGELFF. The DNA for the CDR3 is TGCGCCAGCAGCCAGGGCAGGGAGGTCACCGGGGAGCTGTTTTTT.

The V gene is TRBV20-1, the J gene TRBJ1-2; D remains unclear. The CDR3 has 10 residues. Germline V gives CDR1 DFQATT, CDR2 SNEGSKA (reference sequence). V was cut by 3 bases and J by 7 bases, with 6 bases left in between. The CDR3 sequence: CSASTPGYTF. CDR3 DNA sequence: TGCAGTGCTAGTACCCCTGGCTACACCTTC.

The rearrangement joins TRBV7-3 to TRBJ2-2; possible D gene TRBD2, 6 bases. This CDR3 is built from 17 residues. CDR1 and CDR2 from the germline V gene are SGHTA and FQGTGA. V was clipped by 5 bases and J by 5 bases, with 21 bases between them. CDR3 DNA: TGTGCCAGCAGCCCCCGGGGGAGCAGGTCGGGGACCGGGGAGCTGTTTTTT. This sequence encodes CASSPRGSRSGTGELFF.

This clone was seen once. V is TRBV19 and J is TRBJ2-7; tentatively, D is TRBD2 (6 bases). Trimming removed 3 bases from V and 2 bases from J, with 20 bases in between. Germline CDR1 is LNHDA and CDR2 is SQIVND (reference sequence). This CDR3 has 17 residues. In DNA form, the CDR3 reads TGTGCCAGTAGTATGCCCATAAATAGCGGCGAAACCTACGAGCAGTACTTC. It yields the protein CASSMPINSGETYEQYF.

Comment on this clone: Other DNA sequences of this sample code for an identical CDR3. The CDR3 is CASSSQGASNQPQHF. The CDR3 DNA reads as TGTGCCAGCAGCTCACAGGGGGCGTCGAATCAGCCCCAGCATTTT. V is TRBV7-9 and J is TRBJ1-5, with 9 bases matching TRBD1. CDR1 is SEHNR, CDR2 FQNEAQ, per germline (reference sequence). Trimming at V came to 4 bases and at J to 4 bases, leaving 5 bases not matched to a gene. The CDR3 covers 15 residues.